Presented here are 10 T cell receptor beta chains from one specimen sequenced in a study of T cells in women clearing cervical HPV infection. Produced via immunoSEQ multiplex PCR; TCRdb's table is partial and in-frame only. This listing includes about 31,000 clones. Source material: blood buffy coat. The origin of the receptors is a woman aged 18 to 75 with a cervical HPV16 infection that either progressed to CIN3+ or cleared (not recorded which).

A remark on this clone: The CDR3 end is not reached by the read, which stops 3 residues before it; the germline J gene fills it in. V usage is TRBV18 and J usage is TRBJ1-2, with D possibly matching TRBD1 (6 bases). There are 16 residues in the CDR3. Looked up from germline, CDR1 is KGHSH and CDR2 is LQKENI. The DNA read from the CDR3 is TGTGCCAGCTCACCACTACTAACTAGCGGGGGCTACGAC. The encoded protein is CASSPLLTSGGYD. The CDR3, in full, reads CASSPLLTSGGYDYTF.

Incomplete CDR3 DNA: TGTGCCAGCTCACCAAGGACAGGGGGCTTCGATGAG. Translated: CASSPRTGGFDE. The CDR3 in its entirety is CASSPRTGGFDEQFF. This rearrangement joins TRBV18 to TRBJ2-1, with 11 bases identical to TRBD1. The read gets to within 3 residues of the CDR3 end, and the germline J gene fills in the rest. Per the germline V gene, CDR1 is KGHSH and CDR2 is LQKENI. J was trimmed by 8 bases and V by 2 bases; bases with no gene match: 5. This CDR3 has 15 residues.

CDR3 bases read: TGTGCCAGCAGTAGGGACTCTCTCTACAATGAG. This sequence encodes CASSRDSLYNE. The entire CDR3 sequence reads CASSRDSLYNEQFF. The chain employs TRBV2 and TRBJ2-1; TRBD2 might be the D (6 bases). With the read ending 3 residues before the CDR3 end, the germline J gene is used to fill in that end. The CDR3 loop spans 14 amino acids. Trimming removed 5 bases at V and 3 bases at J, with 11 bases between. The germline gives CDR1 SNHLY, CDR2 FYNNEI.

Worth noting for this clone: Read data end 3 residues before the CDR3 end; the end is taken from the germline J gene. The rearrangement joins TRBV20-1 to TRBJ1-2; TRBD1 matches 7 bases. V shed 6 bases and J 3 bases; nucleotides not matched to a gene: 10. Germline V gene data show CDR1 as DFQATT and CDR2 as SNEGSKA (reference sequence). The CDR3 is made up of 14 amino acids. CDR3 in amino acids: CSAERIDRDYGYTF. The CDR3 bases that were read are TGCAGTGCGGAACGCATAGACAGGGACTATGGC.

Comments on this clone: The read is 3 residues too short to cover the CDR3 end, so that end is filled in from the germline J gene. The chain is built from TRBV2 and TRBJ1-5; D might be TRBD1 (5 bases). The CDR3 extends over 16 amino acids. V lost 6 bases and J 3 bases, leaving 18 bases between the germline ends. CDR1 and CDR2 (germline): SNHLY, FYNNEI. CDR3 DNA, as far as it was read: TGTGCCAGCAGGGCGAGGGGATTTAAGGACAATCAGCCC. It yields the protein CASRARGFKDNQP. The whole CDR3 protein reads CASRARGFKDNQPQHF.

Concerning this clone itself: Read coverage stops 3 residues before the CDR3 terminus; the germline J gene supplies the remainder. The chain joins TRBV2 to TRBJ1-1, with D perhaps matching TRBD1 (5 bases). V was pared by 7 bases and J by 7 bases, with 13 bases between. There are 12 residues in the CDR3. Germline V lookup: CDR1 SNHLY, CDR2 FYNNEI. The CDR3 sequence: CASIGDYVEAFF. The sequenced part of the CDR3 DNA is TGTGCCAGCATTGGGGACTATGTTGAA.

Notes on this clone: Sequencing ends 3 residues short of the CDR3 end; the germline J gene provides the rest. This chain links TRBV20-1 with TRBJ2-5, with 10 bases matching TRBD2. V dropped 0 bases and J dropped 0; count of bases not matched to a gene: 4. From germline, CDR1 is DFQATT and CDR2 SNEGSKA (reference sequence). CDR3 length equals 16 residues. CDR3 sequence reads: CSARDIAGGDQETQYF. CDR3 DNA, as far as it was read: TGCAGTGCTAGAGATATAGCGGGGGGCGACCAAGAGACC.

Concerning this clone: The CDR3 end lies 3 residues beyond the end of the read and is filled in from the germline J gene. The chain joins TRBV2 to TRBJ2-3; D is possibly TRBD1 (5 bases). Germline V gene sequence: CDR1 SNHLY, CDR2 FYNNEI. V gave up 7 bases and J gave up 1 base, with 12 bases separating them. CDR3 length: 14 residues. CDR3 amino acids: CASMRTGRTDTQYF. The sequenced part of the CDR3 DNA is TGTGCCAGCATGCGTACAGGCCGCACAGATACG.

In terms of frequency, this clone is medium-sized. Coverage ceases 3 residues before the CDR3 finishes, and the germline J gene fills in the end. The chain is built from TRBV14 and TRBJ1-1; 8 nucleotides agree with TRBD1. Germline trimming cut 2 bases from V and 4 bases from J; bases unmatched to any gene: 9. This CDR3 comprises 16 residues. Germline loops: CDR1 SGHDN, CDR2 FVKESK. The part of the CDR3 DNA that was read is TGTGCCAGCAGCCAAATGTATGGACAGGGCAGCACTGAA. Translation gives CASSQMYGQGSTE. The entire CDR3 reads CASSQMYGQGSTEAFF.

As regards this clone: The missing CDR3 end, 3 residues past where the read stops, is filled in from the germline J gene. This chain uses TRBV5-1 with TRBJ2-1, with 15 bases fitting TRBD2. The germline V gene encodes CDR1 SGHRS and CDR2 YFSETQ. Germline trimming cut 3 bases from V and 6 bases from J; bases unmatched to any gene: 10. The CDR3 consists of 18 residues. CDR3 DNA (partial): TGCGCCAGCAGCTCGCCGGGACTAGCGGGGGGCCCGAGCAATGAG. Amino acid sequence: CASSSPGLAGGPSNE. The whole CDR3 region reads CASSSPGLAGGPSNEQFF. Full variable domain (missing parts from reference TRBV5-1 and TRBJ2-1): KAGVTQTPRYLIKTRGQQVTLSCSPISGHRSVSWYQQTPGQGLQFLFEYFSETQRNKGNFPGRFSGRQFSNSRSEMNVSTLELGDSALYLCASSSPGLAGGPSNEQFFGPGTRLTVL.